This T cell receptor beta chain was recovered during a study of T-cell memory formation after mild COVID-19. After removal of 1 base from V and 0 bases from J, the junction contained 5 bases not matched to a gene. The CDR3 loop spans 17 amino acids. Per germline, CDR1 KGHSH and CDR2 LQKENI. TCRdb passed the 5' RACE reads through MiXCR, listing each CDR3 protein once. The sample carries some 490,000 distinct CDR3 sequences, 15% to 20% recorded once. The sequencing sample was made of PBMCs or a T cell subset sorted from them (not recorded which). The chain recombines TRBV18 with TRBJ2-2; TRBD2 aligns across 7 bases. This TCR was recovered from an adult woman who had mild COVID-19 (a few samples of this study predate the infection). Cell type and time point are not known. CDR3 bases: TGTGCCAGCTCACCACGCGAGCGGGGCGCGAACACCGGGGAGCTGTTTTTT. As protein: CASSPRERGANTGELFF.